The 29 T cell receptor beta chains in this list originate from one sample, sequenced in a study of shared clonotypes between healthy human individuals. CD45RO-negative, CCR7-selected cells formed the naive CD8 fraction, which excluded terminally differentiated effector memory CD45RA+ cells. Generated by immunoSEQ multiplex PCR, the TCRdb table keeps only in-frame clones and is missing some. The data contain some 2,000,000 clones, approximately 95% of them singletons. Sequenced sample: naive CD8+ T cells sorted from blood. The receptors were gathered from a man between 18 and 29 years old in good health.

The chain carries TRBV27 and TRBJ1-1; 7 nucleotides agree with TRBD1. CDR3 length: 16 residues. Trimming took 1 base from V and 0 from J; bases not matched to a gene: 5. Germline V lookup: CDR1 MNHEY, CDR2 SMNVEV (reference sequence). This CDR3 reads CASSLLPGQLNTEAFF. CDR3 bases: TGTGCCAGCAGTTTATTACCGGGACAGCTGAACACTGAAGCTTTCTTT.

To note about this clone: The conserved final phenylalanine or tryptophan is absent from the CDR3, which likely points to a read error. The chain joins TRBV6-6 to TRBJ1-5; 9 bases are shared with TRBD1. The germline V gene has CDR1 MNHNY and CDR2 SVGAGI (reference sequence). The ends lost 5 bases at V and 8 bases at J; junction bases unmatched: 7. The CDR3 is made up of 14 amino acids. This chain's CDR3 is CASSDTGGIEPQHS. The DNA of the CDR3 is TGTGCCAGCAGTGACACAGGGGGCATTGAGCCCCAGCATTCT.

As regards this clone: Other DNA sequences in this specimen translate into the identical CDR3. V is TRBV9 and J is TRBJ2-7; 12 bases agree with TRBD1. The trim removed 3 bases at V and 5 bases at J, leaving 3 bases unmatched. Germline V gives CDR1 SGDLS, CDR2 YYNGEE. This CDR3 region has 14 residues. The CDR3 here is CASSEGQGANEQYF. DNA for the CDR3: TGTGCCAGCAGCGAGGGACAGGGGGCGAACGAGCAGTACTTC.

The gene calls are TRBV7-9 and TRBJ2-5; 7 bases are a match to TRBD1. The V segment lost 4 bases and the J segment 0 bases; nucleotides outside the gene matches: 5. CDR3 length: 15 residues. Germline V gene sequence: CDR1 SEHNR, CDR2 FQNEAQ (reference sequence). This CDR3 reads CASSSTGPHQETQYF. CDR3 DNA: TGTGCCAGCAGCTCGACAGGGCCTCACCAAGAGACCCAGTACTTC.

The chain joins TRBV4-3 to TRBJ2-7; 7 positions agree with TRBD1. Germline V gene data show CDR1 as LGHNA and CDR2 as YSLEER. The V segment lost 4 bases and the J segment 0 bases; nucleotides outside the gene matches: 6. The CDR3 covers 15 residues. The CDR3 is CASSPRQGTSYEQYF. The CDR3 region has the DNA TGCGCCAGCAGCCCAAGACAGGGTACCTCCTACGAGCAGTACTTC.

Of note for this clone: Other nucleotide sequences in the sample specify the same CDR3. The V gene is TRBV4-3, the J gene TRBJ2-7; no clear D gene. The CDR3 runs to 14 residues. Per the germline V gene, CDR1 is LGHNA and CDR2 is YSLEER. Trimming stripped 0 bases from V and 3 bases from J, with 9 bases between. Written as DNA, the CDR3 is TGCGCCAGCAGCCAAGACCGAGGCTTCTACGAGCAGTACTTC. Protein sequence: CASSQDRGFYEQYF.

The rearrangement joins TRBV5-6 to TRBJ2-6; TRBD1 might be the D (5 bases). CDR3 size: 15 residues. V was clipped by 4 bases and J by 0 bases, with 8 bases between them. From germline, CDR1 is SGHDT and CDR2 YYEEEE. CDR3 amino acids: CASSPQGSGANVLTF. CDR3 bases: TGTGCCAGCAGCCCGCAGGGCTCTGGGGCCAACGTCCTGACTTTC.

V gene TRBV6-5 combines with J gene TRBJ2-3; D ambiguous. CDR3 length: 14 amino acids. V was shortened by 2 bases and J by 0 bases, with 6 bases between the two germline ends. Germline V CDR1 and CDR2: MNHEY, SVGAGI. The CDR3 nucleotides are TGTGCCAGCAGTTACGACGCTAGCACAGATACGCAGTATTTT. Its protein product is CASSYDASTDTQYF.

The chain has TRBV7-9 and TRBJ1-1; no firm D call. The CDR3 has 15 residues. CDR1 is SEHNR and CDR2 is FQNEAQ in the germline V gene (reference sequence). Trimming pared 1 base from V and 0 bases from J, leaving 9 bases between. The CDR3 nucleotides are TGTGCCAGCAGCTTAGACGGCGACATGAACACTGAAGCTTTCTTT. This gives the protein CASSLDGDMNTEAFF.

Details on this clone: This may come from a read error, since a much larger clone is one base off. Other nucleotide sequences in the sample specify the same CDR3. V usage is TRBV30 and J usage is TRBJ1-1; no definite D call. There are 11 residues in the CDR3. Germline V gene sequence: CDR1 GTSNPN, CDR2 SVGIG (reference sequence). V shed 0 bases and J shed 5 bases, with 4 bases lying between them. The DNA of the CDR3 is TGTGCCTGGAGTGTGGGTACTGAAGCTTTCTTT. Translation gives CAWSVGTEAFF. Looking up the rest from reference TRBV30 and TRBJ1-1 gives the full variable domain: SQTIHQWPATLVQPVGSPLSLECTVEGTSNPNLYWYRQAAGRGLQLLFYSVGIGQISSEVPQNLSASRPQDRQFILSSKKLLLSDSGFYLCAWSVGTEAFFGQGTRLTVV.

The CDR3 nucleotides read TGTGCCAGCAGCCCCCCCGGGCTCTCCTACAATGAGCAGTTCTTC. Its protein product is CASSPPGLSYNEQFF. The chain is built from TRBV11-2 and TRBJ2-1; D gene unclear. With 5 bases removed from V and 0 bases from J, the gap between germline ends came to 11 bases. The CDR3 is made up of 15 amino acids. From germline, CDR1 is SGHAT and CDR2 FQNNGV.

The chain employs TRBV4-1 and TRBJ1-4, with D possibly matching TRBD1 (6 bases). This CDR3 is 16 amino acids long. Germline V gene sequence: CDR1 MGHRA, CDR2 YSYEKL. V was shortened by 1 base and J by 7 bases, with 16 bases between the two germline ends. DNA of the CDR3: TGCGCCAGCAGCCAAGTATTGGGGGGCGTGGGTGAAAAACTGTTTTTT. Encoded protein: CASSQVLGGVGEKLFF.

The genes are TRBV19 and TRBJ1-5, with a possible D match to TRBD1 (6 bases). Germline lookup yields CDR1 LNHDA and CDR2 SQIVND (reference sequence). Trimming removed 3 bases at V and 0 bases at J, with 12 bases between. The CDR3 extends over 16 amino acids. The CDR3 DNA reads TGTGCCAGTAGTATCGCGACAGGTTATAGCAATCAGCCCCAGCATTTT. Its protein product is CASSIATGYSNQPQHF.

About this clone: The same CDR3 can be traced to other DNA sequences in this sample. The chain is built from TRBV18 and TRBJ2-3, with TRBD2 matching over 8 bases. The CDR3 is 15 amino acids. After removal of 0 bases from V and 1 base from J, the junction contained 0 bases not matched to a gene. The germline gives CDR1 KGHSH, CDR2 LQKENI. The CDR3 is CASSPPAGGTDTQYF. DNA of the CDR3: TGTGCCAGCTCACCACCAGCGGGGGGCACAGATACGCAGTATTTT. Based on the CDR3 plus reference TRBV18 and TRBJ2-3, the full variable domain is NAGVMQNPRHLVRRRGQEARLRCSPMKGHSHVYWYRQLPEEGLKFMVYLQKENIIDESGMPKERFSAEFPKEGPSILRIQQVVRGDSAAYFCASSPPAGGTDTQYFGPGTRLTVL.

The chain uses TRBV10-2 and TRBJ2-1, with TRBD2 identical over 7 bases. With V trimmed by 3 bases and J by 8 bases, 7 bases remained unmatched. Germline CDR1 WSHSY, CDR2 SAAADI. The CDR3 spans 14 residues. DNA of the CDR3: TGCGCCAGCAGTGAAGTGGGAGGGGCCGATGAGCAGTTCTTC. This sequence encodes CASSEVGGADEQFF.

The chain recombines TRBV2 with TRBJ2-1; 9 bases align to TRBD2. The CDR3 runs 16 residues. Germline V gene sequence: CDR1 SNHLY, CDR2 FYNNEI. The V and J ends lost 2 bases and 4 bases, in that order; junction bases with no gene match: 6. CDR3 nucleotide sequence: TGTGCCAGCAGTGAAAAGAGACTAGCGGTTTACAATGAGCAGTTCTTC. Its protein product is CASSEKRLAVYNEQFF. Full variable domain (missing parts from reference TRBV2 and TRBJ2-1): EPEVTQTPSHQVTQMGQEVILRCVPISNHLYFYWYRQILGQKVEFLVSFYNNEISEKSEIFDDQFSVERPDGSNFTLKIRSTKLEDSAMYFCASSEKRLAVYNEQFFGPGTRLTVL.

The CDR3 loop is CASSLRLPFGEAFF. In DNA form, the CDR3 reads TGTGCCAGCAGTTTGAGACTTCCCTTCGGTGAAGCTTTCTTT. This chain joins TRBV28 and TRBJ1-1; D ambiguous. Germline lookup yields CDR1 MDHEN and CDR2 SYDVKM. V lost 3 bases and J 7 bases, leaving 15 bases between the germline ends. The CDR3 totals 14 residues.

The chain combines TRBV9 with TRBJ2-7, with TRBD1 matching 7 bases. Germline lookup yields CDR1 SGDLS and CDR2 YYNGEE. J gave up 5 bases and V 4 bases, and 6 bases lay outside the gene matches. The CDR3 contains 13 residues. The CDR3 nucleotides read TGTGCCAGCAGCCTACAGACAGGGAACGAGCAGTACTTC. This codes for CASSLQTGNEQYF.

The chain employs TRBV19 and TRBJ1-2, with D unresolved. Germline values: CDR1 LNHDA, CDR2 SQIVND (reference sequence). Trimming cost V 5 bases and J 4 bases, with 11 bases left between them. The CDR3 spans 13 residues. CDR3 DNA sequence: TGTGCCAGTAGTCTCGGACTCCTCTATGGCTACACCTTC. Protein product: CASSLGLLYGYTF.

This rearrangement joins TRBV5-6 to TRBJ2-7; 7 bases map to TRBD1. Germline loops: CDR1 SGHDT, CDR2 YYEEEE. This CDR3 comprises 13 residues. The junction had 5 bases not matched to a gene; V was cut back by 5 bases and J by 3 bases. The CDR3 here is CASRPTGDYEQYF. The CDR3, as DNA: TGTGCCAGCAGACCTACAGGGGACTACGAGCAGTACTTC.

J is TRBJ2-2 and V is TRBV4-3, with 14 bases identical to TRBD2. The CDR3 extends over 20 amino acids. In germline, CDR1 is LGHNA, CDR2 YSLEER. With V trimmed by 1 base and J by 0 bases, 7 bases remained unmatched. The CDR3 reads CASSQVYAGLAGANTGELFF. CDR3 nucleotide sequence: TGCGCCAGCAGCCAAGTTTATGCGGGACTAGCGGGAGCGAACACCGGGGAGCTGTTTTTT.

A word on this clone: The identical CDR3 is also encoded by other nucleotide sequences in the sample. This chain links TRBV9 with TRBJ2-3; D could derive from TRBD1 or TRBD2 (5 bases each). Trimming removed 0 bases at V and 0 bases at J, with 8 bases between. The CDR3 has 15 amino acids. Germline CDR1 is SGDLS and CDR2 is YYNGEE. CDR3 protein: CASSVGGASTDTQYF. CDR3 in DNA: TGTGCCAGCAGCGTAGGAGGGGCTAGCACAGATACGCAGTATTTT.

The chain recombines TRBV9 with TRBJ2-5; TRBD1 matches 10 bases. The germline CDR1 and CDR2 sequences are SGDLS and YYNGEE. This CDR3 is built from 15 residues. V trimming: 0 bases; J trimming: 4 bases; junction bases outside the gene matches: 3. CDR3 protein: CASSVETGGGETQYF. DNA of the CDR3: TGTGCCAGCAGCGTAGAGACAGGGGGCGGAGAGACCCAGTACTTC. Full variable domain (remainder filled in from reference TRBV9 and TRBJ2-5): DSGVTQTPKHLITATGQRVTLRCSPRSGDLSVYWYQQSLDQGLQFLIQYYNGEERAKGNILERFSAQQFPDLHSELNLSSLELGDSALYFCASSVETGGGETQYFGPGTRLLVL.

J is TRBJ1-1 and V is TRBV4-1, with 8 bases matching TRBD1. Per germline, CDR1 MGHRA and CDR2 YSYEKL. The CDR3 extends over 18 amino acids. V gave up 4 bases and J gave up 2 bases; unmatched junction bases: 15. Written as DNA, the CDR3 is TGCGCCAGCAGCCGTCATTTGTCAGGGGGCGGGGGAAACACTGAAGCTTTCTTT. It codes for CASSRHLSGGGGNTEAFF.

This clone is a singleton in its sample. The gene calls are TRBV7-2 and TRBJ1-6; no clear D. From germline, CDR1 is SGHTA and CDR2 FQGNSA. This CDR3 is built from 11 residues. Trimming took off 5 bases at V and 7 bases at J, with 3 bases between the two ends. The CDR3: CASSDNSPLHF. The CDR3 DNA sequence: TGTGCCAGCAGCGACAATTCACCCCTCCACTTT.

The chain recombines TRBV5-6 with TRBJ2-7, with D maybe TRBD1 (6 bases). Trimming took 0 bases from V and 0 from J, leaving 10 bases between them. The CDR3 has 15 residues. Germline V gene sequence: CDR1 SGHDT, CDR2 YYEEEE. The CDR3 reads CASSLGQASSYEQYF. In DNA, the CDR3 is TGTGCCAGCAGCTTGGGACAGGCGAGCTCCTACGAGCAGTACTTC. Based on the CDR3 plus reference TRBV5-6 and TRBJ2-7, the full variable domain is DAGVTQSPTHLIKTRGQQVTLRCSPKSGHDTVSWYQQALGQGPQFIFQYYEEEERQRGNFPDRFSGHQFPNYSSELNVNALLLGDSALYLCASSLGQASSYEQYFGPGTRLTVT.

The chain is built from TRBV30 and TRBJ1-4, with D possibly TRBD1 on 6 matching bases. The CDR3 contains 14 residues. V lost 3 bases and J 8 bases, leaving 16 bases between the germline ends. CDR1 GTSNPN and CDR2 SVGIG come from the germline V gene (reference sequence). CDR3 nucleotides: TGTGCCTGGAGCTTAGACACAGGGTGGGAAAAACTGTTTTTT. It specifies CAWSLDTGWEKLFF.

Regarding this clone: The same CDR3 is also encoded by other DNA sequences in this sample. The rearrangement links TRBV27 to TRBJ1-2; 7 bases line up with TRBD1. Trimming removed 1 base from V and 3 bases from J; junction bases left unmatched: 2. The length of the CDR3 is 14 residues. The germline gives CDR1 MNHEY, CDR2 SMNVEV (reference sequence). CDR3 sequence (DNA): TGTGCCAGCAGTTTATTAGGGGGCGACTATGGCTACACCTTC. Translation gives CASSLLGGDYGYTF.

The chain recombines TRBV5-6 with TRBJ1-2, with D hard to call. Germline values: CDR1 SGHDT, CDR2 YYEEEE. Trimming pared 0 bases from V and 4 bases from J, leaving 10 bases between. The CDR3 totals 14 residues. The CDR3 is CASSLEEKTYGYTF. CDR3 coding DNA: TGTGCCAGCAGCTTGGAGGAGAAGACCTATGGCTACACCTTC.